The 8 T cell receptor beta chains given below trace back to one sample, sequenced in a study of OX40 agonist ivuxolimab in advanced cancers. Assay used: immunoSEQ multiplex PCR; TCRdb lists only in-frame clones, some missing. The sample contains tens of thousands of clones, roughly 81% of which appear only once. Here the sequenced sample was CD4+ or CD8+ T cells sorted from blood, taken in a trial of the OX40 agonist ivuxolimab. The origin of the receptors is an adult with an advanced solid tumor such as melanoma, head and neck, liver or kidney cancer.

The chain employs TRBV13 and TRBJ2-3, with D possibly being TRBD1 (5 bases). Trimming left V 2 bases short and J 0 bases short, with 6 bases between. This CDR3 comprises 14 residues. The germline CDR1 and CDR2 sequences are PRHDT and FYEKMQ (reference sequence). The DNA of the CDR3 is TGTGCCAGCAGCTTACAGGGTAGCACAGATACGCAGTATTTT. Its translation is CASSLQGSTDTQYF.

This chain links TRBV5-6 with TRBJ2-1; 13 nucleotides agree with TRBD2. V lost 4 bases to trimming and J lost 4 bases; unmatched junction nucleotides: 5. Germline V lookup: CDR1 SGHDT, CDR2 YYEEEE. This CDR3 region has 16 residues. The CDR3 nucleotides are TGTGCCAGCAGCCCTAGACTAGCGGGAGGTTACAATGAGCAGTTCTTC. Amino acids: CASSPRLAGGYNEQFF.

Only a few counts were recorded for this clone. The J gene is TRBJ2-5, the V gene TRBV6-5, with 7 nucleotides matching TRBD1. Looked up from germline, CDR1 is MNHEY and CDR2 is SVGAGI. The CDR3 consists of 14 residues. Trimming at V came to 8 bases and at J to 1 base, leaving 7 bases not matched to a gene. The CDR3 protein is CASRWRQGQETQYF. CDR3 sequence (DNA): TGTGCCAGCCGTTGGCGACAGGGCCAAGAGACCCAGTACTTC.

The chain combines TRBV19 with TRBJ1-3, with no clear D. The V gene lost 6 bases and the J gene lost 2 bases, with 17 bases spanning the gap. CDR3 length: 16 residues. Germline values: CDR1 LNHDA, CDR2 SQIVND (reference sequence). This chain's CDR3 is CASRPAGARAGNTIYF. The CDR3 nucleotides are TGTGCCAGTAGACCTGCTGGCGCGCGTGCTGGAAACACCATATATTTT.

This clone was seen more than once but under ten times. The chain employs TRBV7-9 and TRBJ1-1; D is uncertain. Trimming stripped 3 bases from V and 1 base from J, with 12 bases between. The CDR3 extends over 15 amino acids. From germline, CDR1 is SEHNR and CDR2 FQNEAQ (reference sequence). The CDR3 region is CASSFSLPGNTEAFF. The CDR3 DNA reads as TGTGCCAGCAGCTTCTCTTTACCGGGGAACACTGAAGCTTTCTTT.

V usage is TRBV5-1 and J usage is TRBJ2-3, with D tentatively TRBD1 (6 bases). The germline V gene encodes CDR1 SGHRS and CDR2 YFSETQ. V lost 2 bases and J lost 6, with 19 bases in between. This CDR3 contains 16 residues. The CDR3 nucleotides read TGCGCCAGCAGCTTTCAATCTCAGGGGCGCGGTGATACGCAGTATTTT. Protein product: CASSFQSQGRGDTQYF.

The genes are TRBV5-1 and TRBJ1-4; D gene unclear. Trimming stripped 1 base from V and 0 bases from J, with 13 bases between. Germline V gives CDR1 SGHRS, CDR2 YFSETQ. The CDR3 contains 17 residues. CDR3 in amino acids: CASSLRGALTTNEKLFF. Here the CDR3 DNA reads TGCGCCAGCAGCTTGCGGGGTGCCCTAACAACTAATGAAAAACTGTTTTTT.

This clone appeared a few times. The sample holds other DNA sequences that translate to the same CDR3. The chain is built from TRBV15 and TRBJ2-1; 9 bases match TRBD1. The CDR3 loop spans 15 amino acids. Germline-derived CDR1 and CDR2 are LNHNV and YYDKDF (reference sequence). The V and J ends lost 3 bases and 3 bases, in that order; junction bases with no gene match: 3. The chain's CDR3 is CATSSRDRVYNEQFF. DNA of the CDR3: TGTGCCACCAGCAGCCGGGACAGGGTCTACAATGAGCAGTTCTTC.